The 4 T cell receptor beta chains below were found in one sample sequenced in a study of PD-L1 blockade in urothelial cancer. The method was immunoSEQ multiplex PCR; TCRdb's version includes in-frame clones alone and lacks a portion of them. The table has approximately 100,000 clones, approximately 90% seen once; the top ten hold 0.85% to 1%. The sample consisted of PBMCs, taken around atezolizumab (anti-PD-L1) treatment. The receptors come from a woman of 80 years or more with urothelial cancer.

This chain joins TRBV5-6 and TRBJ2-3; 8 nucleotides agree with TRBD1. Germline V gives CDR1 SGHDT, CDR2 YYEEEE. This CDR3 has 15 residues. V gave up 3 bases and J gave up 8 bases; unmatched junction bases: 11. The CDR3 protein is CASSYDLDRAGTQYF. The CDR3 DNA reads TGTGCCAGCAGCTATGACCTGGACAGGGCTGGTACGCAGTATTTT. The variable domain in full, with the rest retrieved from reference TRBV5-6 and TRBJ2-3, is DAGVTQSPTHLIKTRGQQVTLRCSPKSGHDTVSWYQQALGQGPQFIFQYYEEEERQRGNFPDRFSGHQFPNYSSELNVNALLLGDSALYLCASSYDLDRAGTQYFGPGTRLTVL.

V is TRBV6-1 and J is TRBJ2-7, with 14 bases aligning to TRBD2. Trimming removed 2 bases from V and 4 bases from J; junction bases left unmatched: 13. Germline V gene data show CDR1 as MNHNS and CDR2 as SASEGT. The CDR3 length is 19 residues. The CDR3 sequence: CASSENGVGTSGSRYEQYF. The CDR3 region has the DNA TGTGCCAGCAGTGAAAACGGTGTAGGGACTAGCGGGAGTAGGTACGAGCAGTACTTC.

V and J are TRBV4-1 and TRBJ1-1; 9 nucleotides line up with TRBD1. V shed 1 base and J 11 bases; nucleotides not matched to a gene: 14. This CDR3 is 16 amino acids long. Germline V lookup: CDR1 MGHRA, CDR2 YSYEKL. CDR3 in DNA: TGCGCCAGCAGCCAAGGAGGGACAGGGTCAAGGGGGTCGGCTTTCTTT. This translates into CASSQGGTGSRGSAFF.

The chain is built from TRBV5-4 and TRBJ1-2, with D unresolved. The V end was cut by 6 bases, the J end by 0 bases, with 15 bases between. Germline V gene data show CDR1 as SGHNT and CDR2 as YYREEE (reference sequence). CDR3 length: 15 amino acids. The CDR3 sequence: CASTPRGRANYGYTF. As DNA, the CDR3 is TGTGCCAGCACCCCCCGCGGGAGAGCTAACTATGGCTACACCTTC.